Following are 6 T cell receptor beta chains from one sample sequenced in a study of CD8 T cells in Susac syndrome. Reverse transcription used 0.5 to 1 ug RNA and random hexamers. TCRdb used MiXCR to reprocess the immunoSEQ multiplex PCR reads, holding one entry per CDR3 protein. The sample lists approximately 190,000 distinct CDR3 sequences; approximately 95% were seen once. The source material was CD4+ T cells from PBMCs. All receptors derive from a human donor with Susac syndrome.

The chain joins TRBV7-9 to TRBJ2-3; TRBD2 matches 7 bases. The germline gives CDR1 SEHNR, CDR2 FQNEAQ (reference sequence). Unmatched junction bases numbered 7, after V lost 3 bases and J lost 1 base. The CDR3 runs to 16 residues. CDR3: CASSLGAGSGTDTQYF. In DNA form, the CDR3 reads TGTGCCAGCAGCTTGGGAGCGGGGTCAGGCACAGATACGCAGTATTTT.

V usage is TRBV12-3 or TRBV12-4 and J usage is TRBJ2-7, with TRBD2 identical over 8 bases. The CDR3 consists of 14 residues. Trimming cost V 5 bases and J 2 bases; bases outside gene matches: 5. As DNA, the CDR3 is TGTGCCAGCAGTCCTACTAGCGGTACCTACGAGCAGTACTTC. This sequence encodes CASSPTSGTYEQYF.

The chain combines TRBV12-3 or TRBV12-4 with TRBJ2-1, with 8 bases that match TRBD1. With V trimmed by 2 bases and J by 7 bases, 4 bases remained unmatched. This CDR3 spans 14 amino acids. The CDR3: CASSLSQGVNEQFF. CDR3 nucleotides: TGTGCCAGCAGTTTATCACAGGGGGTAAATGAGCAGTTCTTC.

The J gene is TRBJ1-4, the V gene TRBV18; no reliable D call. Germline CDR1 KGHSH, CDR2 LQKENI. Trimming shortened V by 3 bases and J by 8 bases, and 10 bases separated the two germline ends. The CDR3 loop spans 13 amino acids. The CDR3 protein is CASSPRAEEKLFF. CDR3 coding DNA: TGTGCCAGCTCACCCCGGGCGGAAGAAAAACTGTTTTTT.

This clonotype was found once. The chain is built from TRBV20-1 and TRBJ1-1; 9 bases line up with TRBD1. The length of the CDR3 is 14 residues. Germline V gives CDR1 DFQATT, CDR2 SNEGSKA (reference sequence). The V segment lost 4 bases and the J segment 5 bases; nucleotides outside the gene matches: 8. The CDR3 spells CSATTGQGQTEAFF. In DNA, the CDR3 is TGCAGTGCTACCACGGGACAGGGACAAACTGAAGCTTTCTTT.

CDR3 protein: CASRPPDRHYGYTF. The CDR3 bases are TGTGCCAGCAGACCACCTGACAGGCACTATGGCTACACCTTC. The gene calls are TRBV6-5 and TRBJ1-2; D perhaps matches TRBD1 (6 bases). V was cut by 6 bases and J by 3 bases, with 14 bases left in between. CDR1 and CDR2 from the germline V gene are MNHEY and SVGAGI. The CDR3 length is 14 residues.